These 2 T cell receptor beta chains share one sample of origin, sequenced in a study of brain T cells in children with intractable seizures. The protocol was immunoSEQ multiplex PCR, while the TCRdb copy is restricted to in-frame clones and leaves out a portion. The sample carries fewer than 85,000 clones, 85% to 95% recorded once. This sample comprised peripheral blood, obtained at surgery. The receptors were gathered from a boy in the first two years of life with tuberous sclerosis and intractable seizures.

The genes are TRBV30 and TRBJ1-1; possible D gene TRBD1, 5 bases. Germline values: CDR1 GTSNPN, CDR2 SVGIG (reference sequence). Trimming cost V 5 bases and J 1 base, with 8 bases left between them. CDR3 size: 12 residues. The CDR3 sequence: CAWVRENTEAFF. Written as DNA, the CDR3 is TGTGCCTGGGTCAGGGAGAACACTGAAGCTTTCTTT. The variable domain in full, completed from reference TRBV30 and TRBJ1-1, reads SQTIHQWPATLVQPVGSPLSLECTVEGTSNPNLYWYRQAAGRGLQLLFYSVGIGQISSEVPQNLSASRPQDRQFILSSKKLLLSDSGFYLCAWVRENTEAFFGQGTRLTVV.

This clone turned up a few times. CDR3 residues: CAWSPGITYDEQFF. The CDR3 DNA reads as TGTGCCTGGAGCCCGGGAATAACATACGATGAGCAGTTCTTC. The rearrangement joins TRBV30 to TRBJ2-1; possible D gene TRBD2, 5 bases. The germline V gene has CDR1 GTSNPN and CDR2 SVGIG (reference sequence). The CDR3 is made up of 14 amino acids. Trimming took off 3 bases at V and 8 bases at J, with 17 bases between the two ends. The full variable domain, in which reference TRBV30 and TRBJ2-1 provide the parts outside the CDR3, is SQTIHQWPATLVQPVGSPLSLECTVEGTSNPNLYWYRQAAGRGLQLLFYSVGIGQISSEVPQNLSASRPQDRQFILSSKKLLLSDSGFYLCAWSPGITYDEQFFGPGTRLTVL.